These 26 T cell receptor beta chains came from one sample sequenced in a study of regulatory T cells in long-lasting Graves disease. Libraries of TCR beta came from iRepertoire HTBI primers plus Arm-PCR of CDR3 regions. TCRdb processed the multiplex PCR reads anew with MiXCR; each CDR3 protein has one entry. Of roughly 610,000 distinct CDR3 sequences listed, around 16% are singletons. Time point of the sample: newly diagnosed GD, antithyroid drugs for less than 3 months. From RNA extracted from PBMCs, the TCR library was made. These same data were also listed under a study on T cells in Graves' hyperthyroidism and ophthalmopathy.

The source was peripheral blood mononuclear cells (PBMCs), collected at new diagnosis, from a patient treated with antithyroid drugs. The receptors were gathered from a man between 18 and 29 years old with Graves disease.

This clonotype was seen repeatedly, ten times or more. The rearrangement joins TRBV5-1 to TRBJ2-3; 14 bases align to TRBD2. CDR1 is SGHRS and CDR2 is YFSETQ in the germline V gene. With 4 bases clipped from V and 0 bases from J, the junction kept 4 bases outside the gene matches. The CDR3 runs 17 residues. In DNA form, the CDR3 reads TGCGCCAGCAGCCCGGGACTAGCGGGAGTTAGCACAGATACGCAGTATTTT. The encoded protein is CASSPGLAGVSTDTQYF.

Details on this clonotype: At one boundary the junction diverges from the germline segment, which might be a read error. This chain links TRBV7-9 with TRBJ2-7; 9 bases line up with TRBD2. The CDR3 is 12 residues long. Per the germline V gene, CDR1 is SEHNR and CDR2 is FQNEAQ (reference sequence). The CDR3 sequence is CASSLGTSEHYF. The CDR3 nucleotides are TGTGCCAGCAGCTTAGGGACTAGCGAGCATTACTTC.

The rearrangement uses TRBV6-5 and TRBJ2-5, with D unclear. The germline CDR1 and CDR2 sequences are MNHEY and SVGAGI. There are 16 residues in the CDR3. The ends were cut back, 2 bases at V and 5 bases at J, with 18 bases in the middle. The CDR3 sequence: CASSYDQTLLRETQYF. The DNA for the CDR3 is TGTGCCAGCAGTTACGACCAGACCTTACTACGGGAGACCCAGTACTTC.

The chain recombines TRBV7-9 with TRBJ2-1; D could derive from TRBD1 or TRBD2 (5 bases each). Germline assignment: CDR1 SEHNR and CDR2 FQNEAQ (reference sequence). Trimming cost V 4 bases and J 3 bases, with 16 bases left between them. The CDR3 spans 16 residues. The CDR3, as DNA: TGTGCCAGCAGCTCACTCCGGGACCAGCGCTACAATGAGCAGTTCTTC. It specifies CASSSLRDQRYNEQFF.

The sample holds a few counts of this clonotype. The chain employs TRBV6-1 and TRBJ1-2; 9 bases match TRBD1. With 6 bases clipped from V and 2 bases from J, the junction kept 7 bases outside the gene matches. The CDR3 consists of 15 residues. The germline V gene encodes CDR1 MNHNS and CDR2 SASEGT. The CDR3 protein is CASSTSGTGNYGYTF. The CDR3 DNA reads TGTGCCAGCAGCACGAGCGGGACAGGGAACTATGGCTACACCTTC.

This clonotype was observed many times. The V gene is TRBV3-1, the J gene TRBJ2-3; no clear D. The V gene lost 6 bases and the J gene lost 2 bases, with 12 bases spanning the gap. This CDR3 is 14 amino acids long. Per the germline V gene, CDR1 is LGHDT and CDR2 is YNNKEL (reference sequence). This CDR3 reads CASSRRGATDTQYF. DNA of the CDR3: TGTGCCAGCAGTCGCCGTGGAGCCACAGATACGCAGTATTTT.

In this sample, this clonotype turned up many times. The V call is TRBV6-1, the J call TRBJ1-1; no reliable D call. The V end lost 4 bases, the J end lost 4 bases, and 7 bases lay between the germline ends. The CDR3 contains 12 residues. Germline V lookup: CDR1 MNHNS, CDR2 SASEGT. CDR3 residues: CASSASGTEAFF. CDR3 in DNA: TGTGCCAGCAGTGCCTCTGGCACTGAAGCTTTCTTT.

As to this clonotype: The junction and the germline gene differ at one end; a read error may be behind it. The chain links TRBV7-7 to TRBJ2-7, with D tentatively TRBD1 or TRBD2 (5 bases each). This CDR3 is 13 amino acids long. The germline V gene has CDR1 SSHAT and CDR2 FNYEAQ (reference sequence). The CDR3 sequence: CASSRETGTEQYF. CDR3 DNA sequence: TGTGCTAGCAGCAGGGAGACGGGCACGGAGCAGTACTTC.

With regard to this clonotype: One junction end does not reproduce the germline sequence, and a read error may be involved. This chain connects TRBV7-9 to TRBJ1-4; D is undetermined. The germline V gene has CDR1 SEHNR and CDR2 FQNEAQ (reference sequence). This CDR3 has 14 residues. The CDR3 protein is CASSIAVSDEKLFF. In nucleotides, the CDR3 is TGTGCCAGCAGCATAGCGGTCTCGGATGAAAAACTGTTTTTT.

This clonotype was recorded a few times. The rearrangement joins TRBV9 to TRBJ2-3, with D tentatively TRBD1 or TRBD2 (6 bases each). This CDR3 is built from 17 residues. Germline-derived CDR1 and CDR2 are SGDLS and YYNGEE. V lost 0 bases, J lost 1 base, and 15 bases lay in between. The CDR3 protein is CASSVAVRRGGTDTQYF. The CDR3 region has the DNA TGTGCCAGCAGCGTAGCGGTGCGGAGGGGGGGCACAGATACGCAGTATTTT.

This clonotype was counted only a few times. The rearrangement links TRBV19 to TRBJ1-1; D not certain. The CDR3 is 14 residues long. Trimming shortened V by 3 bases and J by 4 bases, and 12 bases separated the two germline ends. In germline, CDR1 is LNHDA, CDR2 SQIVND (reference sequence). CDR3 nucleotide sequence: TGTGCCAGTAGTATCGGTATCTTGGGCACTGAAGCTTTCTTT. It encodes CASSIGILGTEAFF.

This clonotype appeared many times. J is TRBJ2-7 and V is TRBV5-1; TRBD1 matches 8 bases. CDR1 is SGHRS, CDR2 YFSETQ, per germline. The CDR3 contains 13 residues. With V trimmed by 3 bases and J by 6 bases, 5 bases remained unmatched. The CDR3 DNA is TGCGCCAGCAGCTCCGGACAGGGTGGCGAGCAGTACTTC. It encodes CASSSGQGGEQYF.

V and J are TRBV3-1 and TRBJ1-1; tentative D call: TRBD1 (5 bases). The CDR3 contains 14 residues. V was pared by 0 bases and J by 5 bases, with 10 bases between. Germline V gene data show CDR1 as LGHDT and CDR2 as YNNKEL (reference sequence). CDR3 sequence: CASSQEGVRTEAFF. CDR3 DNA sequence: TGTGCCAGCAGCCAAGAAGGGGTCCGGACTGAAGCTTTCTTT.

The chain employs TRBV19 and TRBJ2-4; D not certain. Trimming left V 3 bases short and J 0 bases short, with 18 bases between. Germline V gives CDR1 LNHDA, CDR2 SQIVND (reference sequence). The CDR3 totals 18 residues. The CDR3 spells CASSIPLWRRLAKNIQYF. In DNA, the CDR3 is TGTGCCAGTAGTATCCCCCTTTGGAGACGGCTAGCCAAAAACATTCAGTACTTC.

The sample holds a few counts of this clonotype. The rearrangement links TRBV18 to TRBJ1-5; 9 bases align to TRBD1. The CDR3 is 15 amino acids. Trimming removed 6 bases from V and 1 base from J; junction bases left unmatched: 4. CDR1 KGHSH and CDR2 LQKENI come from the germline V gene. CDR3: CASSEQGASNQPQHF. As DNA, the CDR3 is TGTGCCAGCTCCGAACAGGGGGCGAGCAATCAGCCCCAGCATTTT.

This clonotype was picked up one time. CDR3 nucleotide sequence: TGCAGTGCTCCCACGGACAGTCATAATTCACCCCTCCACTTT. This encodes CSAPTDSHNSPLHF. V and J are TRBV20-1 and TRBJ1-6; D possibly corresponds to TRBD1 (6 bases). CDR3 length: 14 amino acids. Germline V lookup: CDR1 DFQATT, CDR2 SNEGSKA (reference sequence). Trimming stripped 5 bases from V and 5 bases from J, with 13 bases between.

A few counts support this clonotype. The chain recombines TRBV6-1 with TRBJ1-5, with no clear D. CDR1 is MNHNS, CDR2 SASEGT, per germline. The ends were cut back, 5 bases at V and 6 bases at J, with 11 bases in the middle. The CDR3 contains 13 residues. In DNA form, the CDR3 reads TGTGCCAGCAGTCAAAGGGAGGGTCAGCCCCAGCATTTT. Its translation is CASSQREGQPQHF.

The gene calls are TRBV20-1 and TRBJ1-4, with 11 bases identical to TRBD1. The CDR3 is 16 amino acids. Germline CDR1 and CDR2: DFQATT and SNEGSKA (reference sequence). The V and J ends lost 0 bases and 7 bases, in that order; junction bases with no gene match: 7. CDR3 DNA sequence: TGCAGTGCTAGAGATCAGAGGGACAGGGGGGGTGAAAAACTGTTTTTT. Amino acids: CSARDQRDRGGEKLFF.

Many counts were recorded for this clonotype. CDR3 in amino acids: CATFLDTQYF. The CDR3 bases are TGTGCCACCTTTTTAGATACGCAGTATTTT. The chain combines TRBV27 with TRBJ2-3; D gene ambiguous. V was pared by 10 bases and J by 5 bases, with 7 bases between. Germline assignment: CDR1 MNHEY and CDR2 SMNVEV (reference sequence). The CDR3 loop spans 10 amino acids.

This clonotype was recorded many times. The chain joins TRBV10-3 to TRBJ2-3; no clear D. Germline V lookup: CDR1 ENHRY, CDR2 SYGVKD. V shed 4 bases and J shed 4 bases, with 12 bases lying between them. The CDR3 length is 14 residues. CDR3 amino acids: CAISGPEGPDTQYF. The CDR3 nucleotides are TGTGCCATCAGTGGGCCCGAAGGGCCAGATACGCAGTATTTT.

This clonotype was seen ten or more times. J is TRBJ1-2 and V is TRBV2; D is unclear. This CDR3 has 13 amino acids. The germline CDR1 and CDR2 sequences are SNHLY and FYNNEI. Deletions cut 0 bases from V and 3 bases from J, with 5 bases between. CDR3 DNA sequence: TGTGCCAGCAGTGAAGCAGTCTACTATGGCTACACCTTC. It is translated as CASSEAVYYGYTF.

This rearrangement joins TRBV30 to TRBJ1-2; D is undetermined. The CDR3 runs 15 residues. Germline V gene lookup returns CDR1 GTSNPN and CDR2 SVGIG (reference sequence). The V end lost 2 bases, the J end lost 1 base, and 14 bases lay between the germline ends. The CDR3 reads CAWSWPPQVNYGYTF. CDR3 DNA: TGTGCCTGGAGTTGGCCCCCACAAGTTAACTATGGCTACACCTTC.

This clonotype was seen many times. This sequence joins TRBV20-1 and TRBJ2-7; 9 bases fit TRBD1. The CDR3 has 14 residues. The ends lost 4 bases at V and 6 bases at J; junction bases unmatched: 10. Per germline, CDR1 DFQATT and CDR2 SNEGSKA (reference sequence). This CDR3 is CSAKTGGSSGEQYF. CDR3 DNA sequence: TGCAGTGCTAAAACAGGGGGCAGTTCGGGCGAGCAGTACTTC.

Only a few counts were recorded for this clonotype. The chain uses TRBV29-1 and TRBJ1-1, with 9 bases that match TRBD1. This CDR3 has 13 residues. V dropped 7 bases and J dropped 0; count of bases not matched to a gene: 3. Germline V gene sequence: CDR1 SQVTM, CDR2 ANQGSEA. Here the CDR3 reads CSGGTGLNTEAFF. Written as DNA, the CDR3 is TGCAGCGGAGGGACAGGGCTGAACACTGAAGCTTTCTTT.

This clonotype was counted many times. The CDR3, as DNA: TGCGCCAGCAGCCACGGACAGGGCAATCAGCCCCAGCATTTT. Translation: CASSHGQGNQPQHF. The chain is built from TRBV4-1 and TRBJ1-5; 7 nucleotides match TRBD1. CDR1 and CDR2 (germline): MGHRA, YSYEKL. J was trimmed by 2 bases and V by 3 bases; bases with no gene match: 1. This CDR3 is 14 amino acids long.

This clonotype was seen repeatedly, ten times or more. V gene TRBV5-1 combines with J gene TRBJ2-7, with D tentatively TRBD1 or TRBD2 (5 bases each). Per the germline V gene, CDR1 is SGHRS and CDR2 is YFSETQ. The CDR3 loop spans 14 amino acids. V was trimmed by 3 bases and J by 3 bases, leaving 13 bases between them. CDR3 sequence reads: CASSWPGAYYEQYF. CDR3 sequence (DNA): TGCGCCAGCAGCTGGCCCGGGGCCTACTACGAGCAGTACTTC.